These T cell receptor beta chains were read from a single sample in a study of Ad26.COV2.S vaccination and SARS-CoV-2 variants. Generated by immunoSEQ multiplex PCR, the TCRdb table keeps only in-frame clones and is missing some. The data contain around 450,000 clones, 85% to 90% of them seen just once; the ten biggest clones take up 2% to 3%. This specimen was peripheral blood, taken in a trial of Ad26.COV2.S vaccine versus placebo. These TCRs come from a person aged 18 to 65 who received the Ad26.COV2.S COVID-19 vaccine or a placebo. CDR3s include the opening cysteine and the closing phenylalanine or tryptophan. D genes are given only for firm matches. Some rows mark clone size as missing; the rest say once, few, many or name a class of expanded clone.

v_call: TRBV28
d_call: .
j_call: TRBJ1-1
clone_size: .
cdr3_aa: CASSLRGSGDEAFF
cdr3_nt: TGTGCCAGCAGTTTAAGGGGTAGTGGCGATGAAGCTTTCTTT

v_call: TRBV20-1
d_call: .
j_call: TRBJ1-1
clone_size: .
cdr3_aa: CSANTAEAFF
cdr3_nt: TGCAGTGCTAATACGGCTGAAGCTTTCTTT

v_call: TRBV5-4
d_call: .
j_call: TRBJ2-1
clone_size: .
cdr3_aa: CASSFLGNEQFF
cdr3_nt: TGTGCCAGCAGCTTCCTCGGCAATGAGCAGTTCTTC

v_call: TRBV28
d_call: .
j_call: TRBJ1-3
clone_size: .
cdr3_aa: CASSFGGSTGNTIYF
cdr3_nt: TGTGCCAGCAGTTTTGGGGGGTCTACTGGAAACACCATATATTTT

v_call: TRBV7-2
d_call: .
j_call: TRBJ2-1
clone_size: once
cdr3_aa: CASSLIRGGTEQFF
cdr3_nt: TGTGCCAGCAGCTTAATTAGGGGGGGCACTGAGCAGTTCTTC

v_call: TRBV28
d_call: .
j_call: TRBJ1-2
clone_size: .
cdr3_aa: CASSDTTGGGAGRGYGYTF
cdr3_nt: TGTGCCAGCAGTGATACCACTGGGGGCGGCGCAGGTAGGGGCTATGGCTACACCTTC

v_call: TRBV4-1
d_call: TRBD2
j_call: TRBJ2-1
clone_size: .
cdr3_aa: CASSQPGLARYNEQFF
cdr3_nt: TGCGCCAGCAGCCAACCGGGACTAGCGCGATACAATGAGCAGTTCTTC

v_call: TRBV4-2
d_call: .
j_call: TRBJ1-4
clone_size: .
cdr3_aa: CASSQASGDEKLFF
cdr3_nt: TGTGCCAGCAGCCAAGCCTCGGGAGATGAAAAACTGTTTTTT

v_call: TRBV6-6
d_call: .
j_call: TRBJ2-5
clone_size: .
cdr3_aa: CASSYVVRGPQETQYF
cdr3_nt: TGTGCCAGCAGTTACGTGGTGCGGGGCCCTCAAGAGACCCAGTACTTC

v_call: TRBV4-2
d_call: TRBD1
j_call: TRBJ2-2
clone_size: .
cdr3_aa: CASSQAQGPGELFF
cdr3_nt: TGTGCCAGCAGCCAAGCACAGGGGCCCGGGGAGCTGTTTTTT

v_call: TRBV13
d_call: TRBD2
j_call: TRBJ2-1
clone_size: once
cdr3_aa: CASSLNSGREVRWYNEQFF
cdr3_nt: TGTGCCAGCAGTTTAAATAGCGGGAGAGAGGTAAGGTGGTACAATGAGCAGTTCTTC

v_call: TRBV6-5
d_call: TRBD1
j_call: TRBJ1-1
clone_size: .
cdr3_aa: CASSPTGESTEAFF
cdr3_nt: TGTGCCAGCAGCCCAACAGGGGAGAGCACTGAAGCTTTCTTT

v_call: TRBV18
d_call: .
j_call: TRBJ1-1
clone_size: .
cdr3_aa: CASSPEVQNTEAFF
cdr3_nt: TGTGCCAGCTCACCTGAGGTACAGAACACTGAAGCTTTCTTT

v_call: TRBV10-3
d_call: .
j_call: TRBJ2-2
clone_size: .
cdr3_aa: CATSDGGSGELFF
cdr3_nt: TGTGCCACCAGTGACGGAGGGAGCGGGGAGCTGTTTTTT

v_call: TRBV6-6
d_call: TRBD1
j_call: TRBJ1-5
clone_size: .
cdr3_aa: CASRWDSSNQPQHF
cdr3_nt: TGTGCCAGCAGATGGGACAGTAGCAATCAGCCCCAGCATTTT

v_call: TRBV7-3
d_call: TRBD1
j_call: TRBJ1-6
clone_size: .
cdr3_aa: CASSRDRDNSPLHF
cdr3_nt: TGTGCCAGCAGCCGGGACAGAGATAATTCACCCCTCCACTTT

v_call: TRBV28
d_call: .
j_call: TRBJ1-4
clone_size: .
cdr3_aa: CASFSSDEKLFF
cdr3_nt: TGTGCCAGCTTTTCGAGCGACGAAAAACTGTTTTTT

v_call: TRBV5-4
d_call: TRBD2
j_call: TRBJ2-1
clone_size: few
cdr3_aa: CASSRTLADYYNEQFF
cdr3_nt: TGTGCCAGCAGCCGGACCCTAGCGGATTACTACAATGAGCAGTTCTTC

v_call: TRBV5-1
d_call: .
j_call: TRBJ2-3
clone_size: .
cdr3_aa: CASSYLGTDTQYF
cdr3_nt: TGCGCCAGCAGTTACTTAGGCACAGATACGCAGTATTTT

v_call: TRBV5-6
d_call: .
j_call: TRBJ2-7
clone_size: .
cdr3_aa: CASSLGAGQIYEQYF
cdr3_nt: TGTGCCAGCAGCTTGGGCGCAGGGCAAATCTACGAGCAGTACTTC

v_call: TRBV19
d_call: TRBD1
j_call: TRBJ1-2
clone_size: .
cdr3_aa: CASTQGALTGKGYTF
cdr3_nt: TGTGCCAGTACCCAAGGGGCCTTGACAGGGAAAGGCTACACCTTC

v_call: TRBV4-2
d_call: .
j_call: TRBJ2-3
clone_size: .
cdr3_aa: CASRDSLSGDTQYF
cdr3_nt: TGTGCCAGCAGGGACTCTCTGTCCGGAGATACGCAGTATTTT

v_call: TRBV13
d_call: .
j_call: TRBJ2-5
clone_size: .
cdr3_aa: CASSSARETQYF
cdr3_nt: TGTGCCAGCAGCTCCGCCCGAGAGACCCAGTACTTC

v_call: TRBV29-1
d_call: TRBD1
j_call: TRBJ1-4
clone_size: once
cdr3_aa: CSVEDTGEDEKLFF
cdr3_nt: TGCAGCGTTGAAGATACAGGGGAAGACGAAAAACTGTTTTTT

v_call: TRBV5-1
d_call: TRBD2
j_call: TRBJ2-1
clone_size: .
cdr3_aa: CASSLLTSGGANEQFF
cdr3_nt: TGCGCCAGCAGCTTGTTGACTAGCGGGGGGGCGAATGAGCAGTTCTTC

v_call: TRBV7-9
d_call: .
j_call: TRBJ1-2
clone_size: .
cdr3_aa: CASSPSGYTF
cdr3_nt: TGTGCCAGCAGCCCCTCGGGCTACACCTTC

v_call: TRBV15
d_call: .
j_call: TRBJ1-5
clone_size: .
cdr3_aa: CATPPRTKMCGNQPQHF
cdr3_nt: TGTGCCACCCCACCACGGACAAAGATGTGTGGCAATCAGCCCCAGCATTTT

v_call: TRBV6-5
d_call: TRBD1
j_call: TRBJ1-6
clone_size: .
cdr3_aa: CASTLMQGAAAPLHF
cdr3_nt: TGTGCCAGCACTCTGATGCAGGGGGCGGCGGCACCCCTCCACTTT

v_call: TRBV6-5
d_call: .
j_call: TRBJ2-3
clone_size: .
cdr3_aa: CASSYELATDTQYF
cdr3_nt: TGTGCCAGCAGTTACGAGCTAGCAACAGATACGCAGTATTTT

v_call: TRBV4-1
d_call: .
j_call: TRBJ2-3
clone_size: .
cdr3_aa: CASSQDRERQAYDNTQYF
cdr3_nt: TGCGCCAGCAGCCAAGATCGGGAGCGACAGGCATACGACAATACGCAGTATTTT

v_call: TRBV4-3
d_call: TRBD1
j_call: TRBJ1-2
clone_size: .
cdr3_aa: CASSRLYGQGDGYTF
cdr3_nt: TGCGCCAGCAGCCGCCTATACGGACAGGGGGATGGCTACACCTTC

v_call: TRBV5-1
d_call: .
j_call: TRBJ2-7
clone_size: .
cdr3_aa: CASSLAVTGSYEQYF
cdr3_nt: TGCGCCAGCAGCTTGGCTGTTACAGGGTCCTACGAGCAGTACTTC

v_call: TRBV7-9
d_call: TRBD2
j_call: TRBJ2-3
clone_size: .
cdr3_aa: CASSLAYSGSRTDTQYF
cdr3_nt: TGTGCCAGCAGCTTAGCTTATAGCGGGAGCCGCACAGATACGCAGTATTTT

v_call: TRBV5-4
d_call: TRBD1
j_call: TRBJ1-6
clone_size: .
cdr3_aa: CASSRDRGLASPLHF
cdr3_nt: TGTGCCAGCAGCCGCGACAGGGGGCTGGCTTCACCCCTCCACTTT

v_call: TRBV24-1
d_call: .
j_call: TRBJ1-2
clone_size: .
cdr3_aa: CATSVGTGYGYTF
cdr3_nt: TGTGCCACCAGCGTCGGGACGGGCTATGGCTACACCTTC

v_call: TRBV5-5
d_call: .
j_call: TRBJ1-2
clone_size: .
cdr3_aa: CASSSLTENYGYTF
cdr3_nt: TGTGCCAGCAGCTCGTTGACGGAGAACTATGGCTACACCTTC

v_call: TRBV24-1
d_call: TRBD2
j_call: TRBJ2-1
clone_size: .
cdr3_aa: CATSDSGRGRDEQFF
cdr3_nt: TGTGCCACCTCCGATAGCGGGAGGGGGAGGGATGAGCAGTTCTTC